Included here is one T cell receptor (beta chain) sequence, with context. Its antigen is not known. Clones were read by immunoSEQ multiplex PCR, and TCRdb kept only the in-frame ones, dropping some. The profile covers under 70,000 clones, with about 81% appearing a single time and 6.5% to 8.5% taken by the ten largest. Time point given: week 5, during vaccination. In every dose of vaccine, 300 ug of mutant IDH1 20-mer peptide was given alongside topical imiquimod. This specimen comes from a study of a mutant IDH1 vaccine in newly diagnosed glioma. About the research overall: At weeks 1, 3, 5, 7, 11, 15, 19 and 23, patients received a vaccination, eight in all. Radiotherapy alone preceded vaccination by 4-6 weeks; alternatively, vaccination started with temozolomide cycles. Patients had received radiotherapy, temozolomide, or both previously, most receiving both. Broader study findings: Pseudoprogression showed no apparent link to changes in top peripheral T cell clonotypes.

The clonotype originates from a woman in her forties or fifties with glioma. Sequencing was performed on PBMCs, taken from a glioma patient whose treatment included an IDH1 peptide vaccine.

The CDR3 DNA is TGCGCCAGCAGTTCTGACCTCTCCCCCCAGCATTTT. It yields the protein CASSSDLSPQHF. The J gene is TRBJ1-5, the V gene TRBV10-1; D not certain. CDR1 WNHNN and CDR2 SYGVQD come from the germline V gene (reference sequence). The CDR3 is 12 amino acids. Trimming cost V 5 bases and J 10 bases, with 12 bases left between them.